This TCR beta chain was obtained from a study of blood T cell repertoires in COVID-19. The wider study: T cells, B-cell-depleted T cells, or PBMCs provided the cDNA or gDNA that served as material.

Libraries were prepared by immunoSEQ multiplex PCR; TCRdb keeps only in-frame clonotypes and omits some of them. The sample includes 300,000 or so clones, 80% to 90% of them seen just once. This study enrolled people aged about 18 to 95 from about two dozen US geographic areas. The source material was PBMCs or T cells enriched from blood (not recorded which). The clonotype was recovered from a woman aged 40 to 49 with acute COVID-19.

In DNA form, the CDR3 reads TGCAGTGCTAGTTCGGGTTACCGCTACAATGAGCAGTTCTTC. Translating gives CSASSGYRYNEQFF. This sequence joins TRBV20-1 and TRBJ2-1; D is uncertain. Trimming removed 3 bases at V and 3 bases at J, with 12 bases between. Germline V gives CDR1 DFQATT, CDR2 SNEGSKA (reference sequence). The CDR3 is made up of 14 amino acids.